This TCR beta chain was profiled in a study of T cells after yellow fever vaccination. MiXCR was run by TCRdb on the 5' RACE reads, yielding one entry per CDR3 protein. The sample lists about 330,000 distinct CDR3 sequences, approximately 4% seen once, with 20% to 25% in the top ten. This clonotype was sampled from a young man who received the YFV17D yellow fever vaccine. This specimen consisted of PBMCs, obtained 5 days after the yellow fever booster vaccination.

CDR3 DNA sequence: TGTGCCAGCAGCCCCGGGTTCCCCTATTCACCCCTCCACTTT. Protein sequence: CASSPGFPYSPLHF. The chain uses TRBV7-9 and TRBJ1-6; D gene uncertain. The V end lost 5 bases, the J end lost 8 bases, and 13 bases lay between the germline ends. The CDR3 extends over 14 amino acids. Germline V gene lookup returns CDR1 SEHNR and CDR2 FQNEAQ (reference sequence).